This entry lists 20 T cell receptor beta chains sequenced from one sample in a study of T cells after yellow fever vaccination. MiXCR was run by TCRdb on the 5' RACE reads, yielding one entry per CDR3 protein. The top ten clones hold 15% to 20% of a sample with some 240,000 distinct CDR3 sequences, 3.6% of them seen once. This material consisted of PBMCs, taken 15 days after the yellow fever booster vaccination. These receptors came from a man aged 18 to 29 who received the YFV17D yellow fever vaccine.

This clonotype was seen at least ten times. The V gene is TRBV4-2, the J gene TRBJ1-1; D not resolved. V dropped 3 bases and J dropped 1 base, with 21 bases sitting between them. The germline V gene has CDR1 LGHNA and CDR2 YNFKEQ. This CDR3 is 18 amino acids long. For the CDR3, the DNA is TGTGCCAGCAGCCACGACACAAGGGAGACCCTGCGGAACACTGAAGCTTTCTTT. Translation gives CASSHDTRETLRNTEAFF.

This clonotype was detected many times. The gene calls are TRBV20-1 and TRBJ1-5; weak D call: TRBD1 (5 bases). CDR1 is DFQATT and CDR2 is SNEGSKA in the germline V gene (reference sequence). Between the trimmed V and J ends, which lost 3 bases and 7 bases, there was a span of 13 bases. The CDR3 consists of 13 residues. For the CDR3, the DNA is TGCAGTGCTAGTAGCAGGGTTGGGCAGCCCCAGCATTTT. It is translated as CSASSRVGQPQHF.

The rearrangement links TRBV5-6 to TRBJ1-2; D gene ambiguous. With 0 bases removed from V and 8 bases from J, the gap between germline ends came to 8 bases. The germline V gene encodes CDR1 SGHDT and CDR2 YYEEEE. The CDR3 totals 12 residues. The CDR3, as DNA: TGTGCCAGCAGCTTGGCCTATTCGGGCTACACCTTC. Protein: CASSLAYSGYTF.

This clonotype was counted ten times or more. The V and J genes are TRBV7-9 and TRBJ1-5; D is possibly TRBD1 (5 bases). The germline CDR1 and CDR2 sequences are SEHNR and FQNEAQ (reference sequence). This CDR3 is built from 18 residues. The V end was cut by 5 bases, the J end by 0 bases, with 20 bases between. CDR3 DNA: TGTGCCAGCAGCCCCACAGCGCCGGGACTAGATAGCAATCAGCCCCAGCATTTT. It is translated as CASSPTAPGLDSNQPQHF.

This clonotype has a count of ten or more. The V and J genes are TRBV7-3 and TRBJ2-3; D gene ambiguous. From germline, CDR1 is SGHTA and CDR2 FQGTGA. V lost 5 bases and J 0 bases, leaving 9 bases between the germline ends. The CDR3 contains 14 residues. DNA of the CDR3: TGTGCCAGCAGCGAGTCGACTAGCACAGATACGCAGTATTTT. Its translation: CASSESTSTDTQYF.

This clonotype showed up many times. V is TRBV30 and J is TRBJ2-7, with D unclear. Trimming pared 2 bases from V and 2 bases from J, leaving 10 bases between. Germline V gene lookup returns CDR1 GTSNPN and CDR2 SVGIG (reference sequence). CDR3 length: 13 amino acids. CDR3 protein: CAWSIQRPYEQYF. CDR3 in DNA: TGTGCCTGGAGTATACAGCGCCCCTACGAGCAGTACTTC.

The sample holds many counts of this clonotype. This rearrangement joins TRBV7-2 to TRBJ2-7; 8 nucleotides agree with TRBD1. This CDR3 is built from 14 residues. The germline V gene has CDR1 SGHTA and CDR2 FQGNSA. Unmatched junction bases numbered 8, after V lost 7 bases and J lost 3 bases. The DNA of the CDR3 is TGTGCCAGCAACGATCAAGGACAGGGCTACGAGCAGTACTTC. Its protein product is CASNDQGQGYEQYF. Together with reference TRBV7-2 and TRBJ2-7, the CDR3 gives the full variable domain: GAGVSQSPSNKVTEKGKDVELRCDPISGHTALYWYRQSLGQGLEFLIYFQGNSAPDKSGLPSDRFSAERTGGSVSTLTIQRTQQEDSAVYLCASNDQGQGYEQYFGPGTRLTVT.

About this clonotype itself: This clone may be a read error of a much larger clone one base away. This chain connects TRBV6-1 to TRBJ1-6; D is possibly TRBD1 (5 bases). Germline loops: CDR1 MNHNS, CDR2 SASEGT. The CDR3 sequence is 15 residues long. The CDR3 DNA is TGTGCCAGCAAGAAAGGGGATGGGGTGAATTCACCCCTCCCCTTT. It encodes CASKKGDGVNSPLPF.

This clonotype was picked up many times. This chain joins TRBV29-1 and TRBJ2-2, with D tentatively TRBD2 (7 bases). V lost 3 bases to trimming and J lost 3 bases, with 11 bases between them. This CDR3 is built from 14 residues. CDR1 is SQVTM, CDR2 ANQGSEA, per germline. CDR3 DNA: TGCAGCGTTGATGGGCGGGGGCACACCGGGGAGCTGTTTTTT. It encodes CSVDGRGHTGELFF.

In its sample, this clonotype was seen a few times. The V and J genes are TRBV3-1 and TRBJ1-3, with no clear D. Germline-derived CDR1 and CDR2 are LGHDT and YNNKEL (reference sequence). The CDR3 is made up of 15 amino acids. The germline V and J ends were trimmed by 0 bases and 0 bases, with 6 bases remaining between them. The CDR3 region has the DNA TGTGCCAGCAGCCAAGAGCCGTACTCTGGAAACACCATATATTTT. Amino acid sequence: CASSQEPYSGNTIYF.

The table lists this clonotype with many counts. The chain uses TRBV20-1 and TRBJ2-3; 10 positions match TRBD2. There are 14 residues in the CDR3. With 3 bases clipped from V and 4 bases from J, the junction kept 4 bases outside the gene matches. Germline V lookup: CDR1 DFQATT, CDR2 SNEGSKA (reference sequence). The CDR3 here is CSARSGGAADTQYF. CDR3 coding DNA: TGCAGTGCTAGGAGCGGGGGGGCTGCAGATACGCAGTATTTT.

Ten or more counts support this clonotype. The chain carries TRBV5-1 and TRBJ2-5, with 7 bases aligning to TRBD1. Germline assignment: CDR1 SGHRS and CDR2 YFSETQ. The CDR3 spans 15 residues. V gave up 5 bases and J gave up 3 bases; unmatched junction bases: 10. CDR3 sequence: CASSPTGRGEETQYF. The CDR3 DNA sequence: TGCGCCAGCAGTCCGACAGGGCGAGGGGAAGAGACCCAGTACTTC.

At least ten counts were recorded for this clonotype. The chain recombines TRBV28 with TRBJ2-7, with 10 bases that match TRBD1. CDR1 and CDR2 from the germline V gene are MDHEN and SYDVKM. Trimming cost V 6 bases and J 6 bases; bases outside gene matches: 8. This CDR3 is 14 amino acids long. CDR3 sequence reads: CASSWGQGFIEQYF. CDR3 in DNA: TGTGCCAGCAGCTGGGGACAGGGGTTTATCGAGCAGTACTTC. Complete variable domain (other parts from reference TRBV28 and TRBJ2-7): DVKVTQSSRYLVKRTGEKVFLECVQDMDHENMFWYRQDPGLGLRLIYFSYDVKMKEKGDIPEGYSVSREKKERFSLILESASTNQTSMYLCASSWGQGFIEQYFGPGTRLTVT.

This clonotype has ten or more counts. The gene calls are TRBV11-1 and TRBJ2-7; D perhaps matches TRBD2 (6 bases). V was trimmed by 5 bases and J by 7 bases, leaving 12 bases between them. The CDR3 loop spans 12 amino acids. Germline assignment: CDR1 SGHAT and CDR2 FQDESV (reference sequence). In nucleotides, the CDR3 is TGTGCCAGCAGCCCTTGGGCGGGGGAGCAGTACGTC. This codes for CASSPWAGEQYV.

This clonotype was counted many times. The V and J genes are TRBV28 and TRBJ1-1; D might be TRBD1 (5 bases). CDR3 length: 12 amino acids. With 7 bases removed from V and 4 bases from J, the gap between germline ends came to 10 bases. CDR1 and CDR2 (germline): MDHEN, SYDVKM. The CDR3 reads CASIRGGTEAFF. CDR3 bases: TGTGCCAGCATACGGGGGGGCACTGAAGCTTTCTTT.

This clonotype appeared many times. This sequence joins TRBV2 and TRBJ2-7, with 9 bases that match TRBD1. Germline-derived CDR1 and CDR2 are SNHLY and FYNNEI. This CDR3 is 14 amino acids long. V trimming: 2 bases; J trimming: 4 bases; junction bases outside the gene matches: 3. CDR3 residues: CASSEQGQGYEQYF. In DNA form, the CDR3 reads TGTGCCAGCAGTGAACAGGGACAGGGTTACGAGCAGTACTTC.

This clonotype showed up just a few times. The J gene is TRBJ1-6, the V gene TRBV20-1; D is possibly TRBD1 (5 bases). Looked up from germline, CDR1 is DFQATT and CDR2 is SNEGSKA (reference sequence). V lost 0 bases, J lost 5 bases, and 14 bases lay in between. The CDR3 contains 16 residues. CDR3 sequence reads: CSARDPGAPDNSPLHF. The CDR3 nucleotides read TGCAGTGCTAGAGATCCCGGGGCGCCGGATAATTCACCCCTCCACTTT.

This clonotype was detected many times. The CDR3 is CASSKSRESNQPQHF. The DNA for the CDR3 is TGTGCCAGCAGTAAAAGCAGGGAGAGCAATCAGCCCCAGCATTTT. V and J are TRBV27 and TRBJ1-5; D is possibly TRBD1 (5 bases). The CDR3 covers 15 residues. The V and J ends lost 5 bases and 1 base respectively, with 12 bases between them. Germline CDR1 reads MNHEY; CDR2 reads SMNVEV (reference sequence).

This clonotype came up many times. The chain uses TRBV4-1 and TRBJ2-4; the D is unclear. V dropped 3 bases and J dropped 4 bases, with 13 bases sitting between them. The CDR3 is 15 amino acids. Looked up from germline, CDR1 is MGHRA and CDR2 is YSYEKL. The CDR3 DNA is TGCGCCAGCAGCCACCCTCACTTGGAAAAAAACATTCAGTACTTC. Its translation: CASSHPHLEKNIQYF.

The table lists this clonotype with many counts. The chain uses TRBV7-8 and TRBJ2-1; the D gene is possibly TRBD2 (6 bases). This CDR3 spans 13 amino acids. The germline CDR1 and CDR2 sequences are SGHVS and FQNEAQ. V gave up 6 bases and J gave up 11 bases, with 17 bases separating them. The CDR3 region has the DNA TGTGCCAGCAGGGGCCTAAGCGCGGGAAAGCAGTTCTTC. Translation: CASRGLSAGKQFF.